This T cell receptor (beta chain) was profiled in a study of T cell responses to AZD1222 COVID-19 vaccine (dated by TCRdb to the early 2020s). Looking at the study overall: AZD1222 recipients whose second dose came at about 4 weeks and those whose second dose came at about 12 weeks were combined into one group, since spike-specific TCR depth and breadth did not differ between the two schedules. Trial participants were enrolled by age into subgroups of 18-55, 56-69 and 70-plus years, and around 150, 29 and 61 TCR-sequenced participants, respectively, were included in these subgroups. TCR sequencing was performed for about 240 trial participants, of whom 200 to 220 were given two doses of AZD1222 and around 26 were given two doses of MenACWY control vaccine.

What the time point label conveys for this sample: baseline before first vaccination. Vaccinee samples were obtained from the UK trials COV001 and COV002, which included a single-blind randomized controlled phase 2/3 trial of AZD1222 (ChAdOx1 nCoV-19) in healthy adults. For TCRbeta chain sequencing, PBMC samples were collected from trial participants at day 0 and at day 28 after the second dose. V and J are truncated by 0 bases and 3 bases respectively, leaving an intervening sequence of 10 bases. CDR3 length: 15 amino acids, cysteine to phenylalanine. Of the read, only the CDR3 DNA is kept; its 45 bases are in frame from base 1. CDR1 and CDR2 are read off the germline V gene as SGHDN and FVKESK. Notes on this clone: Its antigen has not been determined. It has no much larger one-base neighbor in the sample; base qualities were not kept.

General study outcomes and caveats: Because no samples from the day 14 peak response were available, repertoires could be characterized only after the peak T cell response. In the small 56-69-year group, the increase in depth fell short of significance, most likely because of low power. Most participants were white British and females outnumbered males, and the authors suggested that clonal diversity may have been underestimated. Conclusions about previously exposed vaccinees are limited because only 5 or 6 AZD1222 recipients were SARS-CoV-2 seropositive at baseline. Reportedly, close to half of the unique spike-specific TCRs recognized epitopes lying outside the regions that are mutated in the B.1.351 and B.1.1.7 variants. CD4 TCRs associated with the vaccine covered the entire spike protein, and the dominant responses were in regions 160-218 and 743-854. After two AZD1222 doses, spike-specific TCR breadth and depth were significantly higher than at day 0 and than in MenACWY recipients.

The CDR3 regions of human TCRbeta chains were subjected to immunosequencing. The study's own analysis went as follows. Repertoire TCRs were checked for matches against a reference library of SARS-CoV-2-specific TCRs that had been generated using the MIRA antigen-specificity platform. Breadth was defined as the fraction of unique TCRs that were SARS-CoV-2-associated. Depth was defined as the fraction of total T cells that were SARS-CoV-2-associated. Using the MIRA data, each spike-specific TCR was mapped to the spike region that the TCR reacts to and placed in a CD4 or CD8 class. Log10-transformed breadth and depth values were compared by one-way ANOVA with Sidak's multiple comparisons tests. The source is immuneACCESS, and TCRdb retained only in-frame sequences with V and J called. Part of the clones is not carried over; for the studies checked, unresolved V genes explain less than half of this, and the remainder is unexplained. The D gene and trimming were derived from the DNA, and the V and J assignments and clone size from that table. Within this sample are more than 110,000 clones, with approximately 91% of them counted one time only. The ten top clones hold around 4.7% of the sample.

The V and J genes are TRBV14 and TRBJ2-3; too little of a D gene remains to name it. The sequence derives from an adult in good health. Sample: peripheral blood, taken on day 0 of AZD1222 vaccination. Here the CDR3 is given as CASSQDLRDTDTQYF. The DNA sequence is TGTGCCAGCAGCCAAGATTTAAGGGATACAGATACGCAGTATTTT.